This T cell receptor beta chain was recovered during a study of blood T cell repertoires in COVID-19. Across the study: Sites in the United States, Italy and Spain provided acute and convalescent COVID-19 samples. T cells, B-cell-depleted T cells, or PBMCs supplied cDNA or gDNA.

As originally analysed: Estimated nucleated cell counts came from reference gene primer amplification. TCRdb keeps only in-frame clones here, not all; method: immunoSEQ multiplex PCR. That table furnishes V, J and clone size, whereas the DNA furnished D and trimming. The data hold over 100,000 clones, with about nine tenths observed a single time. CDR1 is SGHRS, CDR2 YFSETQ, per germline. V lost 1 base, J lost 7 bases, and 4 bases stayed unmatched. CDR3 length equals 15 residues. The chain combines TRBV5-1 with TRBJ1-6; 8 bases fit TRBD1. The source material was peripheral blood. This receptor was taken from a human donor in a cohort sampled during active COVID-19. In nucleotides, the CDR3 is TGCGCCAGCAGCTTGACCGACAGGGGAAATTCACCCCTCCACTTT. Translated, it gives CASSLTDRGNSPLHF.